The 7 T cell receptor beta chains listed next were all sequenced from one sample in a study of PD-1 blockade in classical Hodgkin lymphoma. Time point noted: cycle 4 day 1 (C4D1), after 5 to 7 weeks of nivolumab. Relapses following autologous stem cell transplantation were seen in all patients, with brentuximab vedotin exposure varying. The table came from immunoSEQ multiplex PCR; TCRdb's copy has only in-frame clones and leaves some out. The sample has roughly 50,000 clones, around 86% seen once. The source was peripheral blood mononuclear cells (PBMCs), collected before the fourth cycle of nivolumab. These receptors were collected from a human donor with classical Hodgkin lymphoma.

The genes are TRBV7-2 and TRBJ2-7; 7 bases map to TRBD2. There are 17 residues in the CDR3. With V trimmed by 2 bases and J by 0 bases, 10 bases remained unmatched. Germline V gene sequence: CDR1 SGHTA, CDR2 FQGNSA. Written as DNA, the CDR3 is TGTGCCAGCAGCTTACATTTGCTAGCGGCAAGCTCCTACGAGCAGTACTTC. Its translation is CASSLHLLAASSYEQYF. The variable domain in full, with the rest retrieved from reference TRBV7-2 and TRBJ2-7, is GAGVSQSPSNKVTEKGKDVELRCDPISGHTALYWYRQSLGQGLEFLIYFQGNSAPDKSGLPSDRFSAERTGGSVSTLTIQRTQQEDSAVYLCASSLHLLAASSYEQYFGPGTRLTVT.

The CDR3 region is CASKGHQNTEAFF. The CDR3, as DNA: TGTGCCAGCAAGGGACACCAGAACACTGAAGCTTTCTTT. This chain joins TRBV19 and TRBJ1-1; D perhaps matches TRBD1 (6 bases). Germline CDR1 reads LNHDA; CDR2 reads SQIVND (reference sequence). The CDR3 has 13 residues. The V gene lost 9 bases and the J gene lost 1 base, with 12 bases spanning the gap.

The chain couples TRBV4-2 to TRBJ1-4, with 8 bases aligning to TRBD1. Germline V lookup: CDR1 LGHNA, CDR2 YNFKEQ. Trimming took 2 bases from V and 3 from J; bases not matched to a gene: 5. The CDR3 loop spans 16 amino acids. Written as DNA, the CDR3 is TGTGCCAGCAGCCAACTTGACAGGGGTGCTAATGAAAAACTGTTTTTT. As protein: CASSQLDRGANEKLFF.

The CDR3 sequence is CASSTGGGKGYTF. The CDR3 DNA sequence: TGTGCCAGCAGTACCGGAGGGGGAAAAGGCTACACCTTC. The J gene is TRBJ1-2, the V gene TRBV28, with a weak D call TRBD1 (6 bases). Germline V gives CDR1 MDHEN, CDR2 SYDVKM. This CDR3 is 13 amino acids long. The ends were cut back, 5 bases at V and 8 bases at J, with 15 bases in the middle.

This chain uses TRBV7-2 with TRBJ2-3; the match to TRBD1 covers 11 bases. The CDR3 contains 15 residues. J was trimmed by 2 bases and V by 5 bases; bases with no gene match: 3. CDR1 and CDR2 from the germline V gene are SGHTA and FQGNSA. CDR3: CASSLGQGATDTQYF. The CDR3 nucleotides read TGTGCCAGCAGCCTAGGACAGGGGGCCACAGATACGCAGTATTTT.

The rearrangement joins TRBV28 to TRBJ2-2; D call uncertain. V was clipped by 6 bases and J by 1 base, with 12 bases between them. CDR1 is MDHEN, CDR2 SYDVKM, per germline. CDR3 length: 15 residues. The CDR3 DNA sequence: TGTGCCAGCAGAATAAAAATGGGGAACACCGGGGAGCTGTTTTTT. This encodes CASRIKMGNTGELFF.

In DNA form, the CDR3 reads TGTGCCAGCAGCGCTACGCGGGGTCCCAATCAGCCCCAGCATTTT. Its protein is CASSATRGPNQPQHF. The chain carries TRBV28 and TRBJ1-5, with D hard to call. V dropped 6 bases and J dropped 3 bases, with 15 bases sitting between them. CDR1 MDHEN and CDR2 SYDVKM come from the germline V gene. The CDR3 is 15 residues long. The entire variable domain, with the rest obtained from reference TRBV28 and TRBJ1-5, is as follows: DVKVTQSSRYLVKRTGEKVFLECVQDMDHENMFWYRQDPGLGLRLIYFSYDVKMKEKGDIPEGYSVSREKKERFSLILESASTNQTSMYLCASSATRGPNQPQHFGDGTRLSIL.